This TCR beta chain was sequenced during a study of T-cell memory formation after mild COVID-19. There are 16 residues in the CDR3. Trimming removed 5 bases from V and 6 bases from J; junction bases left unmatched: 12. Per the germline V gene, CDR1 is SGHVS and CDR2 is FQNEAQ. MiXCR, applied by TCRdb to the 5' RACE reads, yields one record per CDR3 protein. The table lists tens of thousands of distinct CDR3 sequences, about an eighth of them singletons. This sequence originates from an adult woman who had mild COVID-19 (a few samples of this study predate the infection). Cell type and time point are not known. The sequencing input was PBMCs or a T cell subset sorted from them (not recorded which). The chain is built from TRBV7-8 and TRBJ2-1, with 8 bases matching TRBD2. In DNA, the CDR3 is TGTGCCAGCAGCACTCGGGGGGGATTGGCCCGCAATGAGCAGTTCTTC. Translated: CASSTRGGLARNEQFF.